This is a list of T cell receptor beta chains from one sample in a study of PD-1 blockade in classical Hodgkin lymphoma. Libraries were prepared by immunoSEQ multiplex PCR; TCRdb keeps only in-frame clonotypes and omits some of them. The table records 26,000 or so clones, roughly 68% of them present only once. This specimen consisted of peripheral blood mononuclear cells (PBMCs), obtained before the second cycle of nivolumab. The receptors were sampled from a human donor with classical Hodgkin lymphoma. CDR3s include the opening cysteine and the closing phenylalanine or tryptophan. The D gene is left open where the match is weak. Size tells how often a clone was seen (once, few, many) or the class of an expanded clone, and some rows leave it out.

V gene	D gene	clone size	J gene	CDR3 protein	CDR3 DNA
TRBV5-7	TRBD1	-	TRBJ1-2	CASSRQGNYGYTF	TGTGCCAGCAGCCGACAGGGGAACTATGGCTACACCTTC
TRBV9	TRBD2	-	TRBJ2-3	CASSVEAGGGDTQYF	TGTGCCAGCAGCGTAGAAGCGGGGGGAGGAGATACGCAGTATTTT
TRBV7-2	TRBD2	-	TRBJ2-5	CASSLGLAGGPEETQYF	TGTGCCAGCAGCTTAGGCCTAGCGGGAGGGCCGGAGGAGACCCAGTACTTC
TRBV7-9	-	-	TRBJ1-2	CAGSSSGGYGYTF	TGTGCCGGCAGCTCTTCTGGCGGTTATGGTTACACCTTC
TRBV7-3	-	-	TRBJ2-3	CASSPLGGTDTQYF	TGTGCCAGCAGCCCGCTTGGGGGCACAGATACGCAGTATTTT
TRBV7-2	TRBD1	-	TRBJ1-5	CASSLTGTGGRQPQHF	TGTGCCAGCAGCTTAACCGGGACAGGGGGCCGTCAGCCCCAGCATTTT
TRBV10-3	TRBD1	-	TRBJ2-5	CAISEVGGVQETQYF	TGTGCCATCAGTGAGGTAGGGGGCGTCCAAGAGACCCAGTACTTC
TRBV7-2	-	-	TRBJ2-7	CASSLLQVSSYEQYF	TGTGCCAGCAGCCTACTACAGGTCTCCTCCTACGAGCAGTACTTC
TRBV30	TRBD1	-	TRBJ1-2	CAWSVAGGNTYGYTF	TGTGCCTGGAGTGTGGCAGGGGGCAACACCTATGGCTACACCTTC
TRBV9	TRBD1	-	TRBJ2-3	CASSTRPDRGPDTQYF	TGTGCCAGCAGCACAAGACCGGACAGGGGCCCAGATACGCAGTATTTT
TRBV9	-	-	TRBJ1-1	CASSATGVMNTEAFF	TGTGCCAGCAGCGCTACCGGCGTAATGAACACTGAAGCTTTCTTT
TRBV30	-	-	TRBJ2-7	CAWSRDVTYEQYF	TGTGCCTGGAGCAGGGACGTAACCTACGAGCAGTACTTC
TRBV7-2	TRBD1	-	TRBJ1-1	CASSTHRGGPEAFF	TGTGCCAGCAGCACTCACAGGGGTGGACCTGAAGCTTTCTTT
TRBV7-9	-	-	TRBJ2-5	CASSLEILQETQYF	TGTGCCAGCAGCTTAGAGATCCTCCAAGAGACCCAGTACTTC
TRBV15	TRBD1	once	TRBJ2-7	CATSRGTGDSYEQYF	TGTGCCACCAGCAGGGGGACAGGGGACTCCTACGAGCAGTACTTC
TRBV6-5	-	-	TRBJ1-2	CASSQGQANYGYTF	TGTGCCAGCAGCCAAGGGCAAGCTAACTATGGCTACACCTTC
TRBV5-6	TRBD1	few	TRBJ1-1	CASSRDRGNTEAFF	TGTGCCAGCAGCAGGGACAGGGGGAACACTGAAGCTTTCTTT
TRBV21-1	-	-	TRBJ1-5	CASSFGQDDRPQHF	TGTGCCAGCAGCTTTGGACAGGACGATCGGCCCCAGCATTTT
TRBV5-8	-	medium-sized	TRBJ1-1	CASSLAEWGNTEAFF	TGTGCCAGCAGCCTGGCTGAGTGGGGGAACACTGAAGCTTTCTTT
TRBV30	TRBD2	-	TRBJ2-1	CAWSGVSGGFDEQFF	TGTGCCTGGAGTGGGGTAAGCGGGGGGTTCGATGAGCAGTTCTTC
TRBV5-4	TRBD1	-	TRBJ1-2	CASGQGLNGYTF	TGTGCCAGTGGACAGGGGTTGAATGGCTACACCTTC
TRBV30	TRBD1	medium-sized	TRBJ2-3	CAWSQGQGPDTQYF	TGTGCCTGGAGTCAGGGACAGGGGCCAGATACGCAGTATTTT
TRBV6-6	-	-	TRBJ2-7	CASSYSRGEQYF	TGTGCCAGCAGTTACTCGCGCGGTGAGCAGTACTTC
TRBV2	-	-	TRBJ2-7	CASNPAFSYEQYF	TGTGCCAGCAACCCGGCCTTCTCCTACGAGCAGTACTTC
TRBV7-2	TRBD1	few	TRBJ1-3	CASSLRGLGNTIYF	TGTGCCAGCAGTTTGAGGGGGCTTGGAAACACCATATATTTT
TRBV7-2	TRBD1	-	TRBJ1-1	CASSAWTGTLNTEAFF	TGTGCCAGCAGCGCCTGGACAGGGACCTTGAACACTGAAGCTTTCTTT
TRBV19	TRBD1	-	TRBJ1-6	CASSISEDRVGNSPLHF	TGTGCCAGTAGTATATCGGAGGACAGGGTTGGAAATTCACCCCTCCACTTT
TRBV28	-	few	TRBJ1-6	CASSLKGSPLHF	TGTGCCAGCAGTCTCAAGGGTTCACCCCTCCACTTT
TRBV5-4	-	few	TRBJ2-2	CASSTDPGTPTGELFF	TGTGCCAGCAGCACCGACCCCGGGACTCCAACCGGGGAGCTGTTTTTT
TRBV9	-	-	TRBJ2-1	CASSDGGGDYNEQFF	TGTGCCAGCAGCGATGGGGGCGGAGACTACAATGAGCAGTTCTTC
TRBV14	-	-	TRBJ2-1	CASSLWGRDNEQFF	TGTGCCAGCAGCCTATGGGGTAGGGACAATGAGCAGTTCTTC
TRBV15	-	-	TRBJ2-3	CATSREAPRTDTQYF	TGTGCCACCAGCAGGGAAGCTCCCCGCACAGATACGCAGTATTTT
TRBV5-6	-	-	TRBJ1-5	CASSPGGRTPNQPQHF	TGTGCCAGCAGCCCCGGGGGCAGGACCCCCAATCAGCCCCAGCATTTT
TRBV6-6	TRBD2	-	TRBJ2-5	CASSYGGGVGETQYF	TGTGCCAGCAGTTATGGGGGGGGAGTCGGGGAGACCCAGTACTTC
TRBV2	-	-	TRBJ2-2	CASSAQNTGELFF	TGTGCCAGCAGTGCCCAGAACACCGGGGAGCTGTTTTTT
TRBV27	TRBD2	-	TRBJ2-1	CASSWREGFNEQFF	TGTGCCAGCAGTTGGCGGGAGGGCTTCAATGAGCAGTTCTTC
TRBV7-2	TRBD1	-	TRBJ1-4	CASSSNRDSREKLFF	TGTGCCAGCAGCTCAAATCGGGACAGCCGGGAAAAACTGTTTTTT
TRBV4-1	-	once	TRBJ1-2	CASSQEVFNYGYTF	TGCGCCAGCAGCCAAGAAGTCTTTAACTATGGCTACACCTTC
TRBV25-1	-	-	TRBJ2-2	CASSAAGGFLLF	TGTGCCAGCAGTGCGGCCGGGGGCTTCTTGCTTTTT
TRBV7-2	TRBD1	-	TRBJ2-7	CASSQGQGRSYEQYF	TGTGCCAGCAGCCAGGGACAGGGTAGATCCTACGAGCAGTACTTC
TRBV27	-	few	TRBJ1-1	CASSLFGSMNTEAFF	TGTGCCAGCAGTTTGTTCGGCAGCATGAACACTGAAGCTTTCTTT
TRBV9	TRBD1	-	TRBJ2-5	CASSAQGDVRQTQYF	TGTGCCAGCAGCGCTCAGGGGGACGTTAGGCAGACCCAGTACTTC
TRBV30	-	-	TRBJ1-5	CAWSVGDYSNQPQHF	TGTGCCTGGAGTGTAGGAGATTATAGCAATCAGCCCCAGCATTTT
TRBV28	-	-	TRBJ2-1	CASSLLSRDNEQFF	TGTGCCAGCAGTTTATTGAGCAGGGACAATGAGCAGTTCTTC
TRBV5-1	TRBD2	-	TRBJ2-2	CASIPSGAGSGELFF	TGCGCCAGCATCCCTAGCGGGGCCGGCAGCGGGGAGCTGTTTTTT
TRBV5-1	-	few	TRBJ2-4	CASSLEPLAKNIQYF	TGCGCCAGCAGCTTGGAACCCTTAGCCAAAAACATTCAGTACTTC
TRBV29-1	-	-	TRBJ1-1	CSVGKLVLGTEAFF	TGCAGCGTTGGCAAGCTGGTCCTGGGCACTGAAGCTTTCTTT
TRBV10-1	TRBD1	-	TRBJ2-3	CASSEHRGDGTDTQYF	TGCGCCAGCAGTGAGCACAGGGGGGACGGCACAGATACGCAGTATTTT
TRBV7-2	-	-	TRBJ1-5	CASSSDGISNQPQHF	TGTGCCAGCAGCTCAGACGGGATTAGCAATCAGCCCCAGCATTTT
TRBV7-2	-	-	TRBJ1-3	CASSPNAGLVNTIYF	TGTGCCAGCAGCCCGAACGCGGGCCTGGTGAACACCATATATTTT
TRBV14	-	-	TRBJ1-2	CASSPPGAGGYTF	TGTGCCAGCAGCCCCCCCGGGGCTGGTGGCTACACCTTC
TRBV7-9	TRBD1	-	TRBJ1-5	CASSLAGTGKGQPQHF	TGTGCCAGCAGCTTAGCGGGGACAGGGAAAGGTCAGCCCCAGCATTTT
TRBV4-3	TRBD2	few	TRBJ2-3	CASSQDGTTLDTQYF	TGCGCCAGCAGCCAAGATGGGACTACTTTAGATACGCAGTATTTT
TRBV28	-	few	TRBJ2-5	CASAGGGLETQYF	TGTGCCAGCGCTGGTGGGGGTTTAGAGACCCAGTACTTC
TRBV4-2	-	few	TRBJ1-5	CASSQEVWDRPQHF	TGTGCCAGCAGCCAAGAGGTGTGGGATAGGCCCCAGCATTTT
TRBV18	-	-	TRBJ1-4	CASSPSGLNEKLFF	TGTGCCAGCTCACCTTCGGGACTTAATGAAAAACTGTTTTTT
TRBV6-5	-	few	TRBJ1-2	CASSYSDSYGYTF	TGTGCCAGCAGTTACTCGGACAGCTATGGCTACACCTTC